This T cell receptor beta chain was profiled in a study of low-dose radiotherapy and immunotherapy resistance in tumors. Study summary: Cohort 1 received 0.5 Gy per fraction every 2 weeks, totaling 6.5 Gy.

The sample holds many counts of this clonotype. TRAV and TRBV primers primed cDNA for both TCRalpha and TCRbeta. Amplification, which lasted around 20 PCR cycles, used a constant-region primer and V-primer adapter to amplify TCRs. In vitro transcription served to amplify the isolated mRNA. TCRdb re-derived calls from the reads in MiXCR, one entry per CDR3 protein. Of about 89,000 distinct CDR3 sequences in the sample, 9.4% were seen once. The junction had 6 bases not matched to a gene; V was cut back by 4 bases and J by 1 base. Germline loops: CDR1 SGHTA, CDR2 FQGNSA. This CDR3 is 15 amino acids long. Time point meaning: before trial treatment. Qualifying patients carried advanced solid tumors devoid of tumor-infiltrating lymphocytes.

This TCR was recovered from a male donor with prostate cancer. The gene calls are TRBV7-2 and TRBJ1-1; TRBD1 aligns across 7 bases. The material was PBMCs, obtained before treatment. The CDR3 DNA is TGTGCCAGCAGCTCGTCGACAGGGCAGAACACTGAAGCTTTCTTT. Translating gives CASSSSTGQNTEAFF. The whole variable domain, remainder taken from reference TRBV7-2 and TRBJ1-1, is GAGVSQSPSNKVTEKGKDVELRCDPISGHTALYWYRQSLGQGLEFLIYFQGNSAPDKSGLPSDRFSAERTGGSVSTLTIQRTQQEDSAVYLCASSSSTGQNTEAFFGQGTRLTVV.